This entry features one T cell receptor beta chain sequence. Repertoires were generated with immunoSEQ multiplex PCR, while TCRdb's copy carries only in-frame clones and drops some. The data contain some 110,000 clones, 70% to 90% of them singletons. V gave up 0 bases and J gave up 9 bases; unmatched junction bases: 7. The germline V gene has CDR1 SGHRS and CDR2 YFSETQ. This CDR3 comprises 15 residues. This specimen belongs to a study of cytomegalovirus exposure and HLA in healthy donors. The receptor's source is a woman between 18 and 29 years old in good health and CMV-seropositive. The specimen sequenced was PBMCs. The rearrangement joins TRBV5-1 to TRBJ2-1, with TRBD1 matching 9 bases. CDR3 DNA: TGCGCCAGCAGCTTGGAGGGACAGGGAATGGGTGAGCAGTTCTTC. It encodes CASSLEGQGMGEQFF. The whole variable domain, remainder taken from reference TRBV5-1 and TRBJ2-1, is KAGVTQTPRYLIKTRGQQVTLSCSPISGHRSVSWYQQTPGQGLQFLFEYFSETQRNKGNFPGRFSGRQFSNSRSEMNVSTLELGDSALYLCASSLEGQGMGEQFFGPGTRLTVL.